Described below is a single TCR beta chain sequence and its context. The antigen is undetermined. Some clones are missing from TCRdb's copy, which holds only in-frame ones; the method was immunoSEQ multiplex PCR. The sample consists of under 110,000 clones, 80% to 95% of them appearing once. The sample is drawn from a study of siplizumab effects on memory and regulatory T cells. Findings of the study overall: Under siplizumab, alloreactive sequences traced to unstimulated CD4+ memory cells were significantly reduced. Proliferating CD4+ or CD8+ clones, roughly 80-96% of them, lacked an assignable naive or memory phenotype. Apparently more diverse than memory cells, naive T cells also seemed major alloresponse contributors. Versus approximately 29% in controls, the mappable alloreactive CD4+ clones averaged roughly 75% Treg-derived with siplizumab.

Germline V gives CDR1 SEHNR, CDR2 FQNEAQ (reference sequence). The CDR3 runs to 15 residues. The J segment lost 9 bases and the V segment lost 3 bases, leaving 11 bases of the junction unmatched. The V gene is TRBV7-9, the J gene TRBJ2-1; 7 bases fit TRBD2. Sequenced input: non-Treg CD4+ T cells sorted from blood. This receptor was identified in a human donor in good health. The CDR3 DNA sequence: TGTGCCAGCAGCTTGCTAGCGGCCGCAATCGGTGAGCAGTTCTTC. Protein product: CASSLLAAAIGEQFF. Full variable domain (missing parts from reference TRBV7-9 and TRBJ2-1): DTGVSQNPRHKITKRGQNVTFRCDPISEHNRLYWYRQTLGQGPEFLTYFQNEAQLEKSRLLSDRFSAERPKGSFSTLEIQRTEQGDSAMYLCASSLLAAAIGEQFFGPGTRLTVL.